This T cell receptor (beta chain) appears in the sequencing data of a study of blood T cell repertoires in COVID-19. Background on the study: Sites in the United States, Italy and Spain provided acute and convalescent COVID-19 samples.

The germline V gene has CDR1 SEHNR and CDR2 FQNEAQ (reference sequence). With 5 bases clipped from V and 3 bases from J, the junction kept 9 bases outside the gene matches. CDR3 size: 15 residues. Sequencing used immunoSEQ multiplex PCR; TCRdb keeps in-frame clones, though not all of them. This table holds around 450,000 clones, about nine tenths found once. Participant ages covered roughly 18 to 90 years across 24 US areas. Recovery meant two consecutive negative NP/OP PCR tests, professional clearance, or resolved symptoms. The sequenced material came from PBMCs or T cells enriched from blood (not recorded which). This receptor was identified in a woman aged 18-30 years who had recovered from COVID-19. The V and J genes are TRBV7-9 and TRBJ1-1, with 7 nucleotides matching TRBD1. As DNA, the CDR3 is TGTGCCAGCAGCCGAGAGCAGGGGGAGTACACTGAAGCTTTCTTT. Protein: CASSREQGEYTEAFF. The full variable domain, rest sourced from reference TRBV7-9 and TRBJ1-1, is DTGVSQNPRHKITKRGQNVTFRCDPISEHNRLYWYRQTLGQGPEFLTYFQNEAQLEKSRLLSDRFSAERPKGSFSTLEIQRTEQGDSAMYLCASSREQGEYTEAFFGQGTRLTVV.